One and the same sample provided the 26 T cell receptor beta chains below, sequenced in a study of response to subunit inactivated influenza vaccine. TCRdb passed the RT-PCR reads through MiXCR, listing each CDR3 protein once. The table lists approximately 520,000 distinct CDR3 sequences, about 25% of them singletons. The sample was CD4+ T cells sorted from PBMCs, taken roughly 5 days after vaccination. These receptors were taken from a man over 45 who received an inactivated influenza vaccine.

This clonotype has only a few counts. The chain couples TRBV21-1 to TRBJ2-7; the table's D call, TRBD2, was not checked against the DNA. TRBV21-1 is a pseudogene segment. The CDR3 covers 18 residues. In nucleotides, the CDR3 is TGTGCCAGCAGCAAAGCGACTAGCGGGAGGGTCGGTACCTACGAGCAGTACTTC. Protein sequence: CASSKATSGRVGTYEQYF.

This clonotype was found a few times. The chain employs TRBV11-2 and TRBJ2-7, with 9 nucleotides matching TRBD1. CDR3 size: 16 residues. With 0 bases clipped from V and 1 base from J, the junction kept 4 bases outside the gene matches. Germline values: CDR1 SGHAT, CDR2 FQNNGV. The CDR3 coding sequence is TGTGCCAGCAGCTTAGATTCAGGGACAGGGTCCTACGAGCAGTACTTC. Translating it yields CASSLDSGTGSYEQYF.

This rearrangement joins TRBV10-3 to TRBJ2-7; possibly TRBD2 for D (6 bases). Germline CDR1 and CDR2: ENHRY and SYGVKD. Trimming stripped 4 bases from V and 3 bases from J, with 7 bases between. CDR3 length equals 12 residues. DNA of the CDR3: TGTGCCATCAGTGCGGGAGTCTACGAGCAGTACTTC. This encodes CAISAGVYEQYF.

This chain links TRBV2 with TRBJ2-7, with D possibly matching TRBD1 (5 bases). V dropped 1 base and J dropped 2 bases, with 12 bases sitting between them. The CDR3 is 15 amino acids. The germline gives CDR1 SNHLY, CDR2 FYNNEI. CDR3 amino acids: CASSEGPRAPYEQYF. CDR3 in DNA: TGTGCCAGCAGTGAAGGCCCCAGGGCCCCCTACGAGCAGTACTTC. The whole variable domain, remainder taken from reference TRBV2 and TRBJ2-7, is EPEVTQTPSHQVTQMGQEVILRCVPISNHLYFYWYRQILGQKVEFLVSFYNNEISEKSEIFDDQFSVERPDGSNFTLKIRSTKLEDSAMYFCASSEGPRAPYEQYFGPGTRLTVT.

The rearrangement links TRBV2 to TRBJ2-7; no reliable D call. Germline values: CDR1 SNHLY, CDR2 FYNNEI. The CDR3 covers 13 residues. Deletions cut 7 bases from V and 0 bases from J, with 10 bases between. CDR3 DNA: TGTGCCAGCACGGGCGGAAACTCCTACGAGCAGTACTTC. This codes for CASTGGNSYEQYF.

In this sample, this clonotype turned up many times. This chain joins TRBV29-1 and TRBJ2-7; 8 nucleotides agree with TRBD1. Trimming cost V 6 bases and J 3 bases; bases outside gene matches: 10. From germline, CDR1 is SQVTM and CDR2 ANQGSEA. The CDR3 totals 14 residues. The CDR3 loop reads CSVALNRGDYEQYF. CDR3 coding DNA: TGCAGCGTCGCTCTGAACAGGGGGGACTACGAGCAGTACTTC.

Many counts were recorded for this clonotype. The chain is built from TRBV5-1 and TRBJ1-4, with D possibly matching TRBD1 (6 bases). V was pared by 4 bases and J by 8 bases, with 18 bases between. The germline gives CDR1 SGHRS, CDR2 YFSETQ. The CDR3 runs to 15 residues. The CDR3 region is CASSPESRGGEKLFF. DNA for the CDR3: TGCGCCAGCAGCCCCGAGTCCAGGGGAGGAGAAAAACTGTTTTTT.

The genes are TRBV7-9 and TRBJ1-2; no reliable D call. The germline gives CDR1 SEHNR, CDR2 FQNEAQ (reference sequence). There are 15 residues in the CDR3. Trimming removed 2 bases at V and 2 bases at J, with 12 bases between. CDR3 sequence: CASSLRNEPNYGYTF. CDR3 DNA sequence: TGTGCCAGCAGCTTACGGAACGAACCAAACTATGGCTACACCTTC. Full variable domain (remainder filled in from reference TRBV7-9 and TRBJ1-2): DTGVSQNPRHKITKRGQNVTFRCDPISEHNRLYWYRQTLGQGPEFLTYFQNEAQLEKSRLLSDRFSAERPKGSFSTLEIQRTEQGDSAMYLCASSLRNEPNYGYTFGSGTRLTVV.

The sample holds a few counts of this clonotype. V is TRBV9 and J is TRBJ2-1; D may be TRBD2 (5 bases). CDR1 and CDR2 from the germline V gene are SGDLS and YYNGEE. V gave up 3 bases and J gave up 5 bases, with 6 bases separating them. The CDR3 length is 12 residues. The CDR3 DNA reads TGTGCCAGCAGCGGGGGAGACAATGAGCAGTTCTTC. Amino acids: CASSGGDNEQFF.

The chain is built from TRBV4-1 and TRBJ2-2; maybe TRBD1 (6 bases). Trimming removed 6 bases from V and 4 bases from J, with 18 bases in between. Germline-derived CDR1 and CDR2 are MGHRA and YSYEKL. This CDR3 region has 16 residues. In nucleotides, the CDR3 is TGCGCCAGCAGAGCGTCGAGGGACATCTTCACCGGGGAGCTGTTTTTT. Translation gives CASRASRDIFTGELFF.

The chain uses TRBV7-3 and TRBJ2-1, with D possibly matching TRBD1 (5 bases). This CDR3 region has 13 residues. The germline V gene has CDR1 SGHTA and CDR2 FQGTGA. V lost 5 bases to trimming and J lost 6 bases, with 11 bases between them. CDR3 protein: CASSPGATNEQFF. CDR3 nucleotides: TGTGCCAGCAGCCCTGGGGCTACCAATGAGCAGTTCTTC.

This chain uses TRBV7-2 with TRBJ2-5, with unresolved D. Germline-derived CDR1 and CDR2 are SGHTA and FQGNSA. Trimming removed 2 bases at V and 1 base at J, with 14 bases between. The CDR3 extends over 16 amino acids. The CDR3 DNA reads as TGTGCCAGCAGCTTACGGGTGGCGTCCGTCCAAGAGACCCAGTACTTC. It translates to CASSLRVASVQETQYF.

The chain recombines TRBV5-1 with TRBJ2-3, with 10 bases identical to TRBD1. Germline CDR1 SGHRS, CDR2 YFSETQ. Losses at the gene ends were 4 bases for V and 0 bases for J; bases not matched to a gene: 5. The CDR3 has 16 residues. CDR3 DNA sequence: TGCGCCAGCAGCCCGGCGGGACAGGGGAGCACAGATACGCAGTATTTT. It is translated as CASSPAGQGSTDTQYF.

The chain recombines TRBV6-1 with TRBJ2-1, with TRBD1 identical over 8 bases. J lost 8 bases, V lost 6 bases, and 18 bases had no gene match. Germline CDR1 reads MNHNS; CDR2 reads SASEGT. There are 17 residues in the CDR3. In nucleotides, the CDR3 is TGTGCCAGCAGAGTGGCAGGGGGCAGAACGGGATGGGATGAGCAGTTCTTC. The encoded protein is CASRVAGGRTGWDEQFF.

J is TRBJ1-1 and V is TRBV6-1; 7 positions match TRBD1. In germline, CDR1 is MNHNS, CDR2 SASEGT. V lost 10 bases, J lost 1 base, and 6 bases stayed unmatched. The CDR3 has 13 amino acids. CDR3 sequence (DNA): TGTGCCACCCAACAGGGGTGGAACACTGAAGCTTTCTTT. As protein: CATQQGWNTEAFF.

This chain joins TRBV2 and TRBJ1-6, with a weak D call TRBD1 (5 bases). Germline CDR1 is SNHLY and CDR2 is FYNNEI. This CDR3 region has 15 residues. Deletions cut 5 bases from V and 6 bases from J, with 14 bases between. CDR3 amino acids: CASSRGVFGNSPLHF. The DNA for the CDR3 is TGTGCCAGCAGTCGGGGGGTTTTCGGTAATTCACCCCTCCACTTT.

The chain carries TRBV5-1 and TRBJ1-1; D perhaps matches TRBD1 (6 bases). V lost 0 bases and J lost 11, with 11 bases in between. Germline CDR1 is SGHRS and CDR2 is YFSETQ. CDR3 length: 12 amino acids. CDR3 sequence: CASSLGAGVAFF. CDR3 bases: TGCGCCAGCAGCTTGGGGGCAGGGGTCGCTTTCTTT.

To note about this clonotype: This could be a read error, since a much larger clone is one nucleotide away. The rearrangement links TRBV4-2 to TRBJ2-1, with 7 bases matching TRBD2. The CDR3 contains 15 residues. In germline, CDR1 is LGHNA, CDR2 YNFKEQ. CDR3 DNA: TGTGCCAGGAGCCCTGGGACTACGACCTACAATGAGCAGTTCTTC. Protein: CARSPGTTTYNEQFF.

The V and J genes are TRBV12-3 or TRBV12-4 and TRBJ2-7; 11 bases are a match to TRBD1. Trimming at V came to 4 bases and at J to 9 bases, leaving 8 bases not matched to a gene. This CDR3 is built from 14 residues. CDR3 nucleotides: TGTGCCAGCAGTTCGGGACAGGGGGTTTTGGGGCAGTACTTC. Translated, it gives CASSSGQGVLGQYF.

This clonotype was recorded only once. The V call is TRBV20-1, the J call TRBJ1-1; D gene ambiguous. CDR3 length: 12 amino acids. Trimming took 6 bases from V and 3 from J, leaving 11 bases between them. The V gene's germline CDR1 is DFQATT and CDR2 SNEGSKA (reference sequence). This CDR3 is CSARRGYTEAFF. The CDR3 DNA sequence: TGCAGTGCCCGCAGAGGGTACACTGAAGCTTTCTTT.

The gene calls are TRBV7-2 and TRBJ1-1; TRBD1 agrees at 7 bases. The length of the CDR3 is 14 residues. Germline V CDR1 and CDR2: SGHTA, FQGNSA. J gave up 11 bases and V 0 bases, and 9 bases lay outside the gene matches. Here the CDR3 reads CASSLATGSRWAFF. CDR3 nucleotides: TGTGCCAGCAGCTTAGCGACAGGGTCCCGGTGGGCTTTCTTT. Full variable domain (missing parts from reference TRBV7-2 and TRBJ1-1): GAGVSQSPSNKVTEKGKDVELRCDPISGHTALYWYRQSLGQGLEFLIYFQGNSAPDKSGLPSDRFSAERTGGSVSTLTIQRTQQEDSAVYLCASSLATGSRWAFFGQGTRLTVV.

The rearrangement links TRBV5-5 to TRBJ2-7; D is tentatively TRBD1 or TRBD2 (5 bases each). V lost 3 bases, J lost 2 bases, and 15 bases lay in between. CDR3 length: 15 amino acids. Germline lookup yields CDR1 SGHKS and CDR2 YYEKEE (reference sequence). CDR3 amino acids: CASSSGTSETYEQYF. In DNA, the CDR3 is TGTGCCAGCAGCTCGGGGACGTCGGAAACCTACGAGCAGTACTTC.

The chain links TRBV7-8 to TRBJ1-5; D not resolved. Trimming pared 4 bases from V and 0 bases from J, leaving 10 bases between. The CDR3 consists of 15 residues. CDR1 and CDR2 from the germline V gene are SGHVS and FQNEAQ. CDR3 bases: TGTGCCAGCAGCTACCGATCGGGTAGCAATCAGCCCCAGCATTTT. This codes for CASSYRSGSNQPQHF.

The rearrangement joins TRBV7-2 to TRBJ2-5; D may be TRBD1 (5 bases). Per germline, CDR1 SGHTA and CDR2 FQGNSA. V was cut by 5 bases and J by 1 base, with 14 bases left in between. The CDR3 runs 15 residues. For the CDR3, the DNA is TGTGCCAGCAGCAGAGACAGAGCCTTCCAAGAGACCCAGTACTTC. Translating it yields CASSRDRAFQETQYF. The full variable domain, its missing parts supplied by reference TRBV7-2 and TRBJ2-5, is GAGVSQSPSNKVTEKGKDVELRCDPISGHTALYWYRQSLGQGLEFLIYFQGNSAPDKSGLPSDRFSAERTGGSVSTLTIQRTQQEDSAVYLCASSRDRAFQETQYFGPGTRLLVL.

The rearrangement links TRBV20-1 to TRBJ2-1, with 7 bases fitting TRBD2. Germline V gene data show CDR1 as DFQATT and CDR2 as SNEGSKA (reference sequence). Germline trimming cut 1 base from V and 10 bases from J; bases unmatched to any gene: 16. CDR3 length: 16 residues. The CDR3 bases are TGCAGTGCTAGAGGCAGGCTTTTTGGCGGGAGCTTCGAGCAGTTCTTC. Protein product: CSARGRLFGGSFEQFF.

This clonotype occurred a few times. V is TRBV7-9 and J is TRBJ2-2, with 11 bases aligning to TRBD1. The CDR3 spans 15 residues. Germline V gene data show CDR1 as SEHNR and CDR2 as FQNEAQ (reference sequence). V was clipped by 4 bases and J by 7 bases; unmatched bases: 5. CDR3 region: CASSSRDRGSGELFF. The DNA of the CDR3 is TGTGCCAGCAGCTCCCGGGACAGGGGGAGCGGGGAGCTGTTTTTT. Supplemented by reference TRBV7-9 and TRBJ2-2, the full variable domain reads DTGVSQNPRHKITKRGQNVTFRCDPISEHNRLYWYRQTLGQGPEFLTYFQNEAQLEKSRLLSDRFSAERPKGSFSTLEIQRTEQGDSAMYLCASSSRDRGSGELFFGEGSRLTVL.